Listed below are T cell receptor beta chains from one sample, sequenced in a study of blood T cell repertoires in COVID-19. Profiled with immunoSEQ multiplex PCR; TCRdb holds only in-frame clones, not every one. The profile covers around 150,000 clones, with 80% to 90% appearing a single time and roughly 8.2% taken by the ten largest. The sample taken for sequencing was peripheral blood. These receptors were obtained from a man aged 55-75 years with acute or convalescent COVID-19. Each CDR3 is given with its conserved first and last residue. D genes are given only for firm matches. The listing skips clone size in some rows; elsewhere it reads once, few, many or a size class.

j_gene: TRBJ1-2; v_gene: TRBV28; d_gene: -; abundance: -; CDR3aa: CASSRGQSYGYTF; CDR3nt: TGTGCCAGCAGCCGAGGACAGTCCTATGGCTACACCTTC
j_gene: TRBJ1-4; v_gene: TRBV7-2; d_gene: -; abundance: -; CDR3aa: CASSLEPNEKLFF; CDR3nt: TGTGCCAGCAGCTTAGAGCCTAATGAAAAACTGTTTTTT
j_gene: TRBJ1-4; v_gene: TRBV7-8; d_gene: -; abundance: -; CDR3aa: CASSLDSPFEKLFF; CDR3nt: TGTGCCAGCAGCTTAGACAGCCCGTTTGAAAAACTGTTTTTT
j_gene: TRBJ2-1; v_gene: TRBV2; d_gene: TRBD1; abundance: -; CDR3aa: CASSDPSTGTGALSSYNEQFF; CDR3nt: TGTGCCAGCAGTGACCCCTCAACCGGGACAGGGGCCCTGAGCTCCTACAATGAGCAGTTCTTC
j_gene: TRBJ1-1; v_gene: TRBV19; d_gene: -; abundance: -; CDR3aa: CASSRRGGNTEAFF; CDR3nt: TGTGCCAGTAGTAGGCGGGGTGGGAACACTGAAGCTTTCTTT
j_gene: TRBJ1-5; v_gene: TRBV10-2; d_gene: -; abundance: -; CDR3aa: CASSDHNQPQHF; CDR3nt: TGCGCCAGCAGTGACCACAATCAGCCCCAGCATTTT
j_gene: TRBJ1-5; v_gene: TRBV7-2; d_gene: -; abundance: -; CDR3aa: CASSPRVYSNQPQHF; CDR3nt: TGTGCCAGCAGCCCCCGGGTCTATAGCAATCAGCCCCAGCATTTT
j_gene: TRBJ1-2; v_gene: TRBV7-8; d_gene: TRBD1; abundance: -; CDR3aa: CASRPGTVNYGYTF; CDR3nt: TGTGCCAGCCGCCCCGGGACAGTAAACTATGGCTACACCTTC
j_gene: TRBJ2-5; v_gene: TRBV5-1; d_gene: -; abundance: -; CDR3aa: CASSPFKGFSETQYF; CDR3nt: TGCGCCAGCAGCCCCTTCAAGGGGTTTAGTGAGACCCAGTACTTC
j_gene: TRBJ1-5; v_gene: TRBV30; d_gene: -; abundance: -; CDR3aa: CAWSWQGRNQPQHF; CDR3nt: TGTGCCTGGAGTTGGCAGGGAAGGAATCAGCCCCAGCATTTT
j_gene: TRBJ1-3; v_gene: TRBV2; d_gene: -; abundance: few; CDR3aa: CASSASDRGNTIYF; CDR3nt: TGTGCCAGCAGTGCGTCGGACAGAGGAAACACCATATATTTT
j_gene: TRBJ1-2; v_gene: TRBV3-1/TRBV3-2; d_gene: -; abundance: -; CDR3aa: CASSPTTGILEGYTF; CDR3nt: TGTGCCAGCAGCCCCACAACAGGGATTTTAGAAGGCTACACCTTC
j_gene: TRBJ2-3; v_gene: TRBV24-1; d_gene: TRBD2; abundance: once; CDR3aa: CATSDPALAGTTDTQYF; CDR3nt: TGTGCCACCAGTGATCCGGCGCTAGCGGGGACCACAGATACGCAGTATTTT
j_gene: TRBJ1-3; v_gene: TRBV9; d_gene: TRBD1; abundance: -; CDR3aa: CASSALPGQKPSGNTIYF; CDR3nt: TGTGCCAGCAGCGCGCTTCCGGGACAGAAACCCTCTGGAAACACCATATATTTT
j_gene: TRBJ2-3; v_gene: TRBV24-1; d_gene: TRBD2; abundance: once; CDR3aa: CATSDPGTSGRGDDTDTQYF; CDR3nt: TGTGCCACCAGTGATCCCGGGACTAGCGGGAGAGGGGATGACACAGATACGCAGTATTTT
j_gene: TRBJ2-7; v_gene: TRBV6-5; d_gene: -; abundance: -; CDR3aa: CASARAPTYEQYF; CDR3nt: TGTGCCAGCGCGAGGGCTCCTACCTACGAGCAGTACTTC
j_gene: TRBJ2-7; v_gene: TRBV5-4; d_gene: -; abundance: -; CDR3aa: CASSFRQGPYEQYF; CDR3nt: TGTGCCAGCAGCTTTCGGCAGGGTCCTTACGAGCAGTACTTC
j_gene: TRBJ1-1; v_gene: TRBV29-1; d_gene: -; abundance: few; CDR3aa: CSVEGPGDAGVEAFF; CDR3nt: TGCAGCGTTGAAGGGCCAGGGGACGCCGGGGTGGAAGCTTTCTTT
j_gene: TRBJ2-7; v_gene: TRBV28; d_gene: -; abundance: few; CDR3aa: CASTRPGPSHEQYF; CDR3nt: TGTGCCAGCACTCGCCCAGGGCCGTCCCACGAGCAGTACTTC
j_gene: TRBJ1-2; v_gene: TRBV6-5; d_gene: -; abundance: -; CDR3aa: CASSYSAGHGYTF; CDR3nt: TGTGCCAGCAGTTACTCGGCAGGGCATGGCTACACCTTC
j_gene: TRBJ2-7; v_gene: TRBV4-1; d_gene: TRBD1; abundance: -; CDR3aa: CASSFDRGSPYEQYF; CDR3nt: TGCGCCAGCAGCTTCGACAGGGGAAGCCCCTACGAGCAGTACTTC
j_gene: TRBJ1-6; v_gene: TRBV19; d_gene: -; abundance: -; CDR3aa: CASSIPGRLNSPLHF; CDR3nt: TGTGCCAGTAGTATCCCCGGGAGACTTAATTCACCCCTCCACTTT
j_gene: TRBJ1-1; v_gene: TRBV23-1; d_gene: -; abundance: -; CDR3aa: CASSQRGACTEAFF; CDR3nt: TGCGCCAGCAGTCAACGGGGGGCGTGCACTGAAGCTTTCTTT
j_gene: TRBJ1-2; v_gene: TRBV19; d_gene: TRBD1; abundance: -; CDR3aa: CASSRDSLYYGYTF; CDR3nt: TGTGCCAGTAGCCGGGACAGCCTCTACTATGGCTACACCTTC
j_gene: TRBJ2-1; v_gene: TRBV9; d_gene: TRBD2; abundance: -; CDR3aa: CASSVAEGGLNEQFF; CDR3nt: TGTGCCAGCAGCGTAGCGGAGGGAGGGCTTAATGAGCAGTTCTTC
j_gene: TRBJ1-2; v_gene: TRBV5-6; d_gene: TRBD1; abundance: few; CDR3aa: CASSPGQARSTF; CDR3nt: TGTGCCAGCAGCCCCGGACAGGCAAGGTCCACCTTC